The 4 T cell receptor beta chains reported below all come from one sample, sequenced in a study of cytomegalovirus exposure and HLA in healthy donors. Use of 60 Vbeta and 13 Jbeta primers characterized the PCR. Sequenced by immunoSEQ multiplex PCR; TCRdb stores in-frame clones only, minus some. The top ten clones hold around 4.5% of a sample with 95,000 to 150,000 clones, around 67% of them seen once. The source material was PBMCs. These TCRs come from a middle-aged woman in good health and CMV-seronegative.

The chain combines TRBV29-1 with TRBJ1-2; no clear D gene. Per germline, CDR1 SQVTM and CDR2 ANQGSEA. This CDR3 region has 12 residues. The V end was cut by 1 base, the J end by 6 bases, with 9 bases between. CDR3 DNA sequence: TGCAGCGTTGAAGTAGCAGTCGATGGCTACACCTTC. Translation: CSVEVAVDGYTF.

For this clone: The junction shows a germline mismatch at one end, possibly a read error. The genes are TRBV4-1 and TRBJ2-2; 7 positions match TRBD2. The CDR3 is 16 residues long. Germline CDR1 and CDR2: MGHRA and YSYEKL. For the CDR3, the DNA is TGCGCTAGCAGCCAAATTCGACTAGCTAACACCGGGGAGCTGTTTTTT. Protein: CASSQIRLANTGELFF.

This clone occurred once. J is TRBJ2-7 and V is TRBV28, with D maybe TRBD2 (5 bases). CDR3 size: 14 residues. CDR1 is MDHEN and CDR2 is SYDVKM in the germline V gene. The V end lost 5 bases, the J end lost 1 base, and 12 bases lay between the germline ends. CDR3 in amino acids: CASSGSPQSYEQYF. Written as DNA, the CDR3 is TGTGCCAGCAGTGGGAGCCCGCAATCCTACGAGCAGTACTTC.

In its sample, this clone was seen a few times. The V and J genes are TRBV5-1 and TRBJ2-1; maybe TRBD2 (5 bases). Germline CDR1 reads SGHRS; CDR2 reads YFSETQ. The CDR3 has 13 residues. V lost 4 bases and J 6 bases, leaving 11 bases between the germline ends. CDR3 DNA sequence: TGCGCCAGCAGCCCCTGGGCGGGCAATGAGCAGTTCTTC. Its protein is CASSPWAGNEQFF.